This passage covers 20 T cell receptor beta chains from one sample sequenced in a study of glioma-infiltrating T cells after dendritic cell vaccination. Repertoires were generated with immunoSEQ multiplex PCR, while TCRdb's copy carries only in-frame clones and drops some. The sample includes about 46,000 clones, approximately 91% of them seen just once. Time point reported: after dendritic cell vaccination, including at tumor progression/relapse. The material sequenced was blood, taken after dendritic cell vaccination. The receptors were gathered from a human donor with glioblastoma.

The chain joins TRBV2 to TRBJ2-3; no clear D. V lost 6 bases and J 0 bases, leaving 13 bases between the germline ends. The CDR3 has 15 residues. Germline values: CDR1 SNHLY, CDR2 FYNNEI. In DNA, the CDR3 is TGTGCCAGCAGCCAAGGCGGTACTAGCACAGATACGCAGTATTTT. Residues: CASSQGGTSTDTQYF.

This clone was detected a few times. The chain employs TRBV6-1 and TRBJ1-2; D may be TRBD1 (6 bases). Trimming removed 3 bases from V and 9 bases from J, with 14 bases in between. Germline CDR1 MNHNS, CDR2 SASEGT. CDR3 length: 13 residues. CDR3 DNA sequence: TGTGCCAGCAGTGAGGGGGCCCCTTCACGCTACACCTTC. Translation: CASSEGAPSRYTF.

V usage is TRBV2 and J usage is TRBJ1-2, with 7 nucleotides matching TRBD1. Looked up from germline, CDR1 is SNHLY and CDR2 is FYNNEI. This CDR3 contains 12 residues. Trimming took 7 bases from V and 8 from J; bases not matched to a gene: 7. This CDR3 is CASTDRAKGYTF. In DNA form, the CDR3 reads TGTGCCAGCACAGACAGGGCGAAGGGCTACACCTTC.

V usage is TRBV7-9 and J usage is TRBJ2-5, with 7 bases fitting TRBD2. Unmatched junction bases numbered 6, after V lost 3 bases and J lost 5 bases. The CDR3 loop spans 14 amino acids. Germline loops: CDR1 SEHNR, CDR2 FQNEAQ (reference sequence). CDR3 sequence reads: CASSFGRGGETQYF. CDR3 nucleotides: TGTGCCAGCAGCTTCGGTCGGGGAGGGGAGACCCAGTACTTC.

The J gene is TRBJ1-1, the V gene TRBV9; D is undetermined. Germline CDR1 reads SGDLS; CDR2 reads YYNGEE. Trimming left V 2 bases short and J 1 base short, with 9 bases between. The CDR3 runs 14 residues. Here the CDR3 DNA reads TGTGCCAGCAGCGTGGGCGCAGAGAACACTGAAGCTTTCTTT. As protein: CASSVGAENTEAFF.

This clone was counted once. V gene TRBV27 combines with J gene TRBJ2-3, with D possibly matching TRBD1 (6 bases). CDR1 is MNHEY and CDR2 is SMNVEV in the germline V gene (reference sequence). V shed 6 bases and J shed 4 bases, with 14 bases lying between them. The CDR3 spans 14 residues. CDR3 nucleotide sequence: TGTGCCAGCAGACTACAGGGCGGTCCAGATACGCAGTATTTT. Protein: CASRLQGGPDTQYF.

This rearrangement joins TRBV6-1 to TRBJ2-7; 8 bases fit TRBD1. This CDR3 has 14 amino acids. Per germline, CDR1 MNHNS and CDR2 SASEGT. The V segment lost 7 bases and the J segment 6 bases; nucleotides outside the gene matches: 11. The chain's CDR3 is CASKGMGQASEQYF. The CDR3 DNA sequence: TGTGCCAGCAAGGGAATGGGACAGGCTTCCGAGCAGTACTTC.

This clone was observed a few times. CDR3 in DNA: TGTGCCAGCAGCTTACAGGGAAATCAGCCCCAGCATTTT. It codes for CASSLQGNQPQHF. The gene calls are TRBV5-6 and TRBJ1-5; D might be TRBD1 (6 bases). CDR1 and CDR2 from the germline V gene are SGHDT and YYEEEE. This CDR3 region has 13 residues. V was cut by 2 bases and J by 4 bases, with 7 bases left in between.

V and J are TRBV11-1 and TRBJ1-2, with D possibly being TRBD1 (5 bases). The CDR3 has 14 residues. V was cut by 1 base and J by 5 bases, with 11 bases left in between. Per the germline V gene, CDR1 is SGHAT and CDR2 is FQDESV (reference sequence). CDR3: CASSLGQGIYGYTF. CDR3 nucleotides: TGTGCCAGCAGCTTAGGCCAGGGAATATATGGCTACACCTTC.

The chain employs TRBV5-5 and TRBJ1-4, with D uncertain. The V gene lost 4 bases and the J gene lost 7 bases, with 17 bases spanning the gap. Germline CDR1 is SGHKS and CDR2 is YYEKEE (reference sequence). CDR3 size: 15 residues. CDR3: CASSRGFPGSEKLFF. The CDR3 nucleotides read TGTGCCAGCAGCCGTGGTTTTCCCGGGAGTGAAAAACTGTTTTTT.

The V gene is TRBV6-6, the J gene TRBJ2-1; the D is unclear. The CDR3 contains 12 residues. V was trimmed by 2 bases and J by 6 bases, leaving 5 bases between them. The V gene's germline CDR1 is MNHNY and CDR2 SVGAGI (reference sequence). CDR3 loop: CASSYGLNEQFF. The CDR3 region has the DNA TGTGCCAGCAGTTACGGGCTCAATGAGCAGTTCTTC.

The CDR3 here is CASSKGDGTEAFF. The CDR3 region has the DNA TGTGCCAGCAGCAAGGGGGACGGCACTGAAGCTTTCTTT. V usage is TRBV9 and J usage is TRBJ1-1, with a possible D match to TRBD1 (6 bases). Germline lookup yields CDR1 SGDLS and CDR2 YYNGEE. V gave up 4 bases and J gave up 4 bases, with 11 bases separating them. This CDR3 is 13 amino acids long.

The V gene is TRBV30, the J gene TRBJ1-2, with D possibly TRBD1 on 6 matching bases. V lost 3 bases and J 5 bases, leaving 13 bases between the germline ends. The CDR3 sequence is 13 residues long. CDR1 and CDR2 (germline): GTSNPN, SVGIG (reference sequence). The CDR3 spells CAWRGAGVYGYTF. The DNA for the CDR3 is TGTGCCTGGAGGGGAGCAGGGGTGTATGGCTACACCTTC.

This clone was counted a single time. This chain joins TRBV7-3 and TRBJ2-3, with a possible D match to TRBD2 (5 bases). Germline V gives CDR1 SGHTA, CDR2 FQGTGA. Trimming took 4 bases from V and 0 from J, leaving 8 bases between them. CDR3 length: 14 residues. The chain's CDR3 is CASSSGLSTDTQYF. CDR3 in DNA: TGTGCCAGCAGCTCTGGACTCAGCACAGATACGCAGTATTTT.

V is TRBV5-1 and J is TRBJ1-2; unclear D gene. Per germline, CDR1 SGHRS and CDR2 YFSETQ. The V gene lost 4 bases and the J gene lost 0 bases, with 13 bases spanning the gap. The length of the CDR3 is 15 residues. The CDR3 DNA is TGCGCCAGCAGCCGGGGTGGAGACGCTAACTATGGCTACACCTTC. Protein: CASSRGGDANYGYTF.

V gene TRBV28 combines with J gene TRBJ1-5; D gene ambiguous. The CDR3 loop spans 11 amino acids. V was clipped by 5 bases and J by 7 bases, with 6 bases between them. CDR1 is MDHEN, CDR2 SYDVKM, per germline. The CDR3 DNA follows: TGTGCCAGCAGTCTTGTCCAGCCCCAGCATTTT. Translating gives CASSLVQPQHF.

This clone was seen just once. The junction does not match germline at one end; this may be a read error. In nucleotides, the CDR3 is TGTGCCAGCAAAAGTCGAGGGAGTAACAATGAAGCTTTCTTT. Translation gives CASKSRGSNNEAFF. The chain carries TRBV2 and TRBJ1-1; no clear D gene. This CDR3 comprises 14 residues. Germline V lookup: CDR1 SNHLY, CDR2 FYNNEI. Filled out from reference TRBV2 and TRBJ1-1, the complete variable domain reads EPEVTQTPSHQVTQMGQEVILRCVPISNHLYFYWYRQILGQKVEFLVSFYNNEISEKSEIFDDQFSVERPDGSNFTLKIRSTKLEDSAMYFCASKSRGSNNEAFFGQGTRLTVV.

CDR3 sequence reads: CASSTQNTGELFF. The CDR3 DNA sequence: TGCGCCAGCAGCACACAGAACACCGGGGAGCTGTTTTTT. The chain carries TRBV5-1 and TRBJ2-2; D gene uncertain. Germline CDR1 is SGHRS and CDR2 is YFSETQ. The CDR3 contains 13 residues. Trimming left V 4 bases short and J 1 base short, with 5 bases between.

The DNA for the CDR3 is TGTGCCGTCCGGACAGGGGTGACCGGGGAGCTGTTTTTT. It codes for CAVRTGVTGELFF. The V call is TRBV28, the J call TRBJ2-2; 9 positions agree with TRBD1. Germline V CDR1 and CDR2: MDHEN, SYDVKM. The CDR3 has 13 residues. V shed 11 bases, J shed 5 bases, and the junction held 6 bases outside the gene matches.

The CDR3 nucleotides are TGTGCCAGCTCACCGCTACAGGGGCCAAATCAGCCCCAGCATTTT. Its protein is CASSPLQGPNQPQHF. This chain uses TRBV18 with TRBJ1-5, with 7 bases aligning to TRBD1. The J segment lost 4 bases and the V segment lost 3 bases, leaving 6 bases of the junction unmatched. There are 15 residues in the CDR3. CDR1 is KGHSH, CDR2 LQKENI, per germline.